The entry below gives a single T cell receptor beta chain sequence along with its context. The antigen is undetermined. A read error may account for a junction end that differs from germline. Synthesis of TCR beta cDNA was carried out from about 500 ng total RNA with a constant-region primer. Three-round nested multiplex PCR performed with slightly modified ARM-PCR produced the TCR beta libraries. It was with TRBV1-TRBV30 forward primers and a C-beta reverse primer that the first two PCR rounds were run, at around 11 cycles each. TCRdb reanalysed the multiplex PCR reads using MiXCR and keeps one entry per CDR3 protein. In the table there are 100,000 to 120,000 distinct CDR3 sequences, roughly 80% of which are singletons. The data belong to a study of tumor-infiltrating lymphocytes in primary liver carcinoma. Study summary: Samples had roughly 3.5 to 7.13 million productive TCRbeta reads, comparable between tissue types.

The CDR3 is 18 amino acids. Study-wide points: Detection in all five tumor regions applied to only about 7.5-25% of top clones.

Taking about 18-32 mg of unsorted bulk tissue, the authors co-extracted RNA and DNA. Patients had chronic HBV infection and were treatment-naive. V and J are TRBV12-3 or TRBV12-4 and TRBJ1-5; weak D call: TRBD1 (5 bases). The receptor was derived from a man in his forties with primary liver carcinoma and hepatitis B virus infection. Sequencing input: liver tumor tissue from sampling region 3. Subset specified: tumor region T3, left-lateral pole. The CDR3 DNA follows: TGTGCCAGCAACCCCGCCCTTTGGGACGGCAATAGCTATCAGCCCCAACATTTT. It is translated as CASNPALWDGNSYQPQHF.